The clone carrying this T cell receptor beta chain has a count of ten or more. V was cut by 2 bases and J by 3 bases, with 14 bases left in between. Germline V gene sequence: CDR1 KGHSH, CDR2 LQKENI. This CDR3 region has 16 residues. This sample was taken from a study of T cells in Graves' hyperthyroidism and ophthalmopathy. The investigators amplified TCR beta CDR3 regions from RNA transcripts. A first-round RT-PCR of the TCR CDR3 used the HTBI primer set. TCRdb independently ran MiXCR on the multiplex PCR reads; one entry per CDR3 protein. The table shows fewer than 550,000 distinct CDR3 sequences, with approximately 14% occurring only once.

The sequenced sample was blood. The chain is built from TRBV18 and TRBJ2-1, with D hard to call. This clonotype was sampled from a woman under 30 with Graves' hyperthyroidism. CDR3 sequence: CASSPGVHVFYNEQFF. CDR3 nucleotide sequence: TGTGCCAGCTCACCAGGGGTGCACGTGTTCTACAATGAGCAGTTCTTC.